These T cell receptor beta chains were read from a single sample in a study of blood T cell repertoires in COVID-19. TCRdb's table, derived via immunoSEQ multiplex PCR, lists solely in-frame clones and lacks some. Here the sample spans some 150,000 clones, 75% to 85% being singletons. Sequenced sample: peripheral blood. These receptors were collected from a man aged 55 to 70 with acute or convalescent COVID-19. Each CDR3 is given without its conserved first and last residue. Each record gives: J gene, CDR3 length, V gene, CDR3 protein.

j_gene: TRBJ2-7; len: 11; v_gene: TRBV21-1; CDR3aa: ASSSNRDRAWY
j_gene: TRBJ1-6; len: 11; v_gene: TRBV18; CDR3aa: ASSSDGPSPLH
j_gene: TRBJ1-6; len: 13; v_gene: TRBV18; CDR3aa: ASSPATGGQSPLH
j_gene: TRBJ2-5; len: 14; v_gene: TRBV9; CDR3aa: ASSARQGVSLETQY
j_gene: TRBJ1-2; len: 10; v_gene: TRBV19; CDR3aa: ASSSRDYGYT
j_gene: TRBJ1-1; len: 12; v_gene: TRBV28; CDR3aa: ASSSRQGSTEAF
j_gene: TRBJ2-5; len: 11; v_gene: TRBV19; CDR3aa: ATAGQGGETQY
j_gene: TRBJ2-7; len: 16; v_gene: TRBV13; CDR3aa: ASSLGRWAGGLSYEQY
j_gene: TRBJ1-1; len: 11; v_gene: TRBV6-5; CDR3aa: ASMTGKSTEAF
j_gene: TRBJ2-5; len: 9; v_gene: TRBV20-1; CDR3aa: RGDYRETQY
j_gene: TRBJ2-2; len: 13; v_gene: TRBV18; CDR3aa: ASSPWADNTGELF
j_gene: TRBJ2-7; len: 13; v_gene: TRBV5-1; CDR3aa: ASSSAAGATYEQY
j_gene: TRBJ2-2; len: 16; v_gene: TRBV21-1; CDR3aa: ASSNEGQGGRNTGELF
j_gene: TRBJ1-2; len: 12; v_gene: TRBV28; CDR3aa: ASSLLRRGYGYT
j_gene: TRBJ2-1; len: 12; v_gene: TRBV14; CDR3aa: ASRSPGLGNEQF
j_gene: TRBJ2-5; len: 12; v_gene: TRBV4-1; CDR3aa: ASSVGTSRGTQY
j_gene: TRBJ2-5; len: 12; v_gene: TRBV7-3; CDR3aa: ASSSTGVGETQY
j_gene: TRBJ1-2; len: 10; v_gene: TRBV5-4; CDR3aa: ASSSGEYGYT
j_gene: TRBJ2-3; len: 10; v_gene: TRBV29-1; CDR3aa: SGGAGSDTQY
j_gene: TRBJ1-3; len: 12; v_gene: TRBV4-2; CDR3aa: ASSRGYRGNTIY
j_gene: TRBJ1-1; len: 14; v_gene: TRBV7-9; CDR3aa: ASSKKGTGDGTEAF
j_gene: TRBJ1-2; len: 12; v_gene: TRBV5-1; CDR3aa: ASSVDSSNYGYT
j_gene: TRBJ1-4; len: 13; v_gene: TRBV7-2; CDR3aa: ASSQTAATNEKLF
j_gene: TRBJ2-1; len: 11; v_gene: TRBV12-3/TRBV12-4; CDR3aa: ASGSGGGSEQF
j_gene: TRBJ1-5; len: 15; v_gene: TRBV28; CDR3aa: ASSFGKGAKGNQPQH
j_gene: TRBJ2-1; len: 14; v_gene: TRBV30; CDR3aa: AWSPPAAPSYNEQF
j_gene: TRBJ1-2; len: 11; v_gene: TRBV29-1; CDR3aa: SAIGGDNYGYT
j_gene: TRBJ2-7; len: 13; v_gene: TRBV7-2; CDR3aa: ASSLDPLRSYEQY
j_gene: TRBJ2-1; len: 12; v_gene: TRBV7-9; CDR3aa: ATSDRGVHNEQF
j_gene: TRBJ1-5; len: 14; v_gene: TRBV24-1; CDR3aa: ATSDSDGYSNQPQH
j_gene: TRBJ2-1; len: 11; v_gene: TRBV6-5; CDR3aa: ASSRHRGDEQF
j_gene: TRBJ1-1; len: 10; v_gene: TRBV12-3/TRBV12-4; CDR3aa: ASRRGLPEAF
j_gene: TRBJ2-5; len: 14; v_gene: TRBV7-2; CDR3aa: ASSLARGGPAKTQY
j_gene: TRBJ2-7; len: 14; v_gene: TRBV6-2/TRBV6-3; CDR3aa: ASTPSPRTGVSEQY
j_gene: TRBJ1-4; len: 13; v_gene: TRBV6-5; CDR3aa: ASSPSPGQVEKLF
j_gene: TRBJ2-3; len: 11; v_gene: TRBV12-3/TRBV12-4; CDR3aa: AIYSGGGDTQY
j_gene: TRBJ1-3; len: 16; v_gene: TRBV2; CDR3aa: ASTRVWDRATSGNTIY
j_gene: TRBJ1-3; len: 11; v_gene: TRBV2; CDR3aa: ASSVESGNTIY
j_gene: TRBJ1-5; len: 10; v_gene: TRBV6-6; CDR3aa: ASRADRSLGH
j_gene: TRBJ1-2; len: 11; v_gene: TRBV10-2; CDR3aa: ASSEAREGGYT
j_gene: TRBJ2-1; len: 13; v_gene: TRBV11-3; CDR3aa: ASSLGGGAYNEQF
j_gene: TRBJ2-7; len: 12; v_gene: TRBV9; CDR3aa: ASSPRLSSYEQY